This T cell receptor beta chain was identified during a study of T cell repertoires in cytomegalovirus infection. Study background: Both CMV infection and a matching HLA type were indicated by public TCR beta signatures. Points from the study as a whole: People with CMV and the relevant HLA were identified by cumulative public TCR beta family frequency. CMV-specific TCR beta clonotypes restricted by HLA-C were the ones dominating the ex vivo response.

In its sample, this clonotype was seen once. The antigen is not known. This CDR3 is 14 amino acids long. V lost 4 bases, J lost 3 bases, and 12 bases lay in between. Per the germline V gene, CDR1 is LNHDA and CDR2 is SQIVND (reference sequence). TCRdb independently ran MiXCR on the reads; one entry per CDR3 protein. The sample has some 400,000 distinct CDR3 sequences, approximately 31% seen once. The sample taken for sequencing was PBMCs. The chain employs TRBV19 and TRBJ2-5; possible D gene TRBD1, 6 bases. This clonotype was sampled from a human donor in good health (CMV status not recorded). Some clones in this sample may be carry-over from other donors' samples. The chain's CDR3 is CASSNHGQKETQYF. The CDR3 region has the DNA TGTGCCAGTAGTAACCATGGACAGAAAGAGACCCAGTACTTC.